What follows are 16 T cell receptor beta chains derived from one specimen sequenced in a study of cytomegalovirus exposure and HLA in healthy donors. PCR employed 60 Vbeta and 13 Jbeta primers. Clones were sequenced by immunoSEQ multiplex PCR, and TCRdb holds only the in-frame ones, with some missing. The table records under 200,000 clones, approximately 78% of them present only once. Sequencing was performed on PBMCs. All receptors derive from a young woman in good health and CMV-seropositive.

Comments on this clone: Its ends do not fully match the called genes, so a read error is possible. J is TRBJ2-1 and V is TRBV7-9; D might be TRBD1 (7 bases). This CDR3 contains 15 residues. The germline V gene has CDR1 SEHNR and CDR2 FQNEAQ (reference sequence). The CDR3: CSSSQGGTAYNEQFF. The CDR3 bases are TGTTCCAGCAGCCAAGGGGGGACAGCCTACAATGAGCAGTTCTTC.

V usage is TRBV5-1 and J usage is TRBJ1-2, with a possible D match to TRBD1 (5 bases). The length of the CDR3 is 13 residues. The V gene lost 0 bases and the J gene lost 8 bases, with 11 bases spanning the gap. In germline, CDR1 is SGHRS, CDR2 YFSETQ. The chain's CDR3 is CASSLEGALGYTF. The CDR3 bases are TGCGCCAGCAGCTTGGAAGGGGCTTTAGGCTACACCTTC.

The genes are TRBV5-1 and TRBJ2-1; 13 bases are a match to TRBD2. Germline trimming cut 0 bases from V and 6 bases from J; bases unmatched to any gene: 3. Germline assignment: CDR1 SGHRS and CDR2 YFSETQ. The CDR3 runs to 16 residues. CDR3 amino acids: CASSLGLAGGSNEQFF. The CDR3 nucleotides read TGCGCCAGCAGCTTGGGACTAGCGGGAGGATCCAATGAGCAGTTCTTC.

CDR3 amino acids: CASSPRLAGHEQYF. CDR3 sequence (DNA): TGTGCCAGCAGCCCGCGATTAGCGGGCCACGAGCAGTACTTC. The V gene is TRBV9, the J gene TRBJ2-7; TRBD2 matches at 7 bases. V gave up 4 bases and J gave up 5 bases; unmatched junction bases: 9. Germline CDR1 is SGDLS and CDR2 is YYNGEE. The CDR3 covers 14 residues.

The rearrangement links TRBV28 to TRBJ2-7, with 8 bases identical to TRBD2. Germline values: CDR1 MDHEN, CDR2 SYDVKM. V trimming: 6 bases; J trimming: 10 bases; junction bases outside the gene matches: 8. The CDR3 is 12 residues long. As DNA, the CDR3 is TGTGCCAGCAGCCTGGCGGGGGGCAGACAGTACTTC. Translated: CASSLAGGRQYF.

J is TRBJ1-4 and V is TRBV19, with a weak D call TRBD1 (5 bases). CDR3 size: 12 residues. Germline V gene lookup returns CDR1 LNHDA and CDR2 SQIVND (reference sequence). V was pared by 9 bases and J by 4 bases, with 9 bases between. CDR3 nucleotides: TGTGCCAGCGACAGCTATAATGAAAAACTGTTTTTT. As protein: CASDSYNEKLFF.

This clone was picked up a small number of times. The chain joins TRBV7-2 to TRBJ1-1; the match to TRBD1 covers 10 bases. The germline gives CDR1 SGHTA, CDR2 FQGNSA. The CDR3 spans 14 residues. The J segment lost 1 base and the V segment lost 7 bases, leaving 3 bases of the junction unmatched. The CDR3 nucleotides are TGTGCCAGCATCCGGACAGGGGGGAACACTGAAGCTTTCTTT. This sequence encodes CASIRTGGNTEAFF. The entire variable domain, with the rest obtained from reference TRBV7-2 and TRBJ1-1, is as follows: GAGVSQSPSNKVTEKGKDVELRCDPISGHTALYWYRQSLGQGLEFLIYFQGNSAPDKSGLPSDRFSAERTGGSVSTLTIQRTQQEDSAVYLCASIRTGGNTEAFFGQGTRLTVV.

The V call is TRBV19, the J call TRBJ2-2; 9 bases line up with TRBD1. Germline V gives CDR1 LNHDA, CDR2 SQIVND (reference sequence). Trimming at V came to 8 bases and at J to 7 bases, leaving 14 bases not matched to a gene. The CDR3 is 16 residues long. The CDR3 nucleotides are TGTGCCAGTTGGGGTCCCTCTGACAGGGGGGTCGGGGAGCTGTTTTTT. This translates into CASWGPSDRGVGELFF.

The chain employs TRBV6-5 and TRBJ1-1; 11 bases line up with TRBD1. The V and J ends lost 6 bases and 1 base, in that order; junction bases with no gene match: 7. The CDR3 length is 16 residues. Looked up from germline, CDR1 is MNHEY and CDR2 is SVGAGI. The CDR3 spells CASRYGTGGTNTEAFF. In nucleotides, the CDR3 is TGTGCCAGCAGATACGGGACAGGGGGGACGAACACTGAAGCTTTCTTT.

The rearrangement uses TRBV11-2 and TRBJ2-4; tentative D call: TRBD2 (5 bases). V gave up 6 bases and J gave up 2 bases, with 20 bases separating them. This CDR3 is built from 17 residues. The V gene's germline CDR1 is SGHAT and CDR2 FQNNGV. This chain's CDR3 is CASRLEEIHHSKNIQYF. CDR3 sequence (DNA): TGTGCCAGCAGACTAGAGGAAATACACCACTCCAAAAACATTCAGTACTTC.

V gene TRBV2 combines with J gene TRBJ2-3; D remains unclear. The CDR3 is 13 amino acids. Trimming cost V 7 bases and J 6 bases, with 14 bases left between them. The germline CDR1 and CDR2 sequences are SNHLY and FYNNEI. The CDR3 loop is CASNPPLSDTQYF. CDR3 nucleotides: TGTGCCAGCAATCCTCCACTATCCGATACGCAGTATTTT.

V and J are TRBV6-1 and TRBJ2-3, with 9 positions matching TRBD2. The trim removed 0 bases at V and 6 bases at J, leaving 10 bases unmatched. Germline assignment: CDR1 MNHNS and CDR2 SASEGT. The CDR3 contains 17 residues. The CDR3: CASSEASAGGPADTQYF. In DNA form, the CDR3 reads TGTGCCAGCAGTGAAGCATCCGCGGGGGGGCCGGCCGATACGCAGTATTTT.

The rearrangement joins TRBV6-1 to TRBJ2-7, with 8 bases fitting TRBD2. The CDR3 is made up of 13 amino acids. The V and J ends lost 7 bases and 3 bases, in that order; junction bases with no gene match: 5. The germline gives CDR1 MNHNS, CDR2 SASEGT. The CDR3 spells CASNLAGLYEQYF. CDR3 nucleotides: TGTGCCAGCAATCTAGCGGGCCTCTACGAGCAGTACTTC.

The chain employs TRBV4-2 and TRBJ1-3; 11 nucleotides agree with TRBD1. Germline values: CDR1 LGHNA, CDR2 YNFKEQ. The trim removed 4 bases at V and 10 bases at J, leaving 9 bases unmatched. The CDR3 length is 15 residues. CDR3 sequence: CASSPMDRGRRTIYF. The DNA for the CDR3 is TGTGCCAGCAGCCCGATGGACAGGGGGCGCAGAACCATATATTTT.

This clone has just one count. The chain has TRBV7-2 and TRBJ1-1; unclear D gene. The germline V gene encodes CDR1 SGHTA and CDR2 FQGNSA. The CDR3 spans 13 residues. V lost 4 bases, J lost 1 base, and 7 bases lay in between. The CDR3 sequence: CASSSPGNTEAFF. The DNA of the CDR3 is TGTGCCAGCAGCTCCCCAGGGAACACTGAAGCTTTCTTT.

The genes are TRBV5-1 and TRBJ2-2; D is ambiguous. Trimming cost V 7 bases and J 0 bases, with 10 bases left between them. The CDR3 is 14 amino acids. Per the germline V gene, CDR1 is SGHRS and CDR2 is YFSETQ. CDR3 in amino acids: CASARRSNTGELFF. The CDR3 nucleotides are TGCGCCAGCGCCCGGAGATCGAACACCGGGGAGCTGTTTTTT. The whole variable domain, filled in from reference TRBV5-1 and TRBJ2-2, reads KAGVTQTPRYLIKTRGQQVTLSCSPISGHRSVSWYQQTPGQGLQFLFEYFSETQRNKGNFPGRFSGRQFSNSRSEMNVSTLELGDSALYLCASARRSNTGELFFGEGSRLTVL.